The sequence of this TCR beta chain was determined in a study of shared clonotypes between healthy human individuals (dated by TCRdb to about 2020). The study in broad terms: The cohort comprised two women and a few men aged 18 to 49 years. To estimate repertoire size and how much clonotypes are shared between individuals, the study performed deep sequencing of blood TCR repertoires from roughly five healthy adults. Between about 0.8 and 9 billion PBMCs per donor were obtained by leukapheresis. For each donor, CD4 naive and CD4 memory were each run on three plates, CD8 naive on two plates, and CD8 memory on one plate. To increase sequencing depth and limit assay-specific biases, TCR repertoire library preparation and sequencing were carried out by different laboratories using diverse techniques. General study outcomes and caveats: About 4.5% of naive CD4, 3.5% of naive CD8, around 2.3% of memory CD4, and 0.35% to 0.5% of memory CD8 clonotypes were shared across a handful of donors. Incomplete sequencing was indicated by rarefaction of sorted-subset datasets, despite the large sequencing depth. Sampling was limited to blood, and TCR repertoires in tissue likely differ from TCR repertoires in blood. Based on pairwise subsampling, the degree of clonotype sharing among donors was expected to be affected by sequencing depth. Naive subsets generally had larger estimated clonotype richness than memory subsets. Compared with non-shared clonotypes, the clonotypes found in all four sorted-subset donors had higher generation probabilities. The small number of donors limited the genetic and exposure-history diversity represented.

CD8 naive samples were CD45RO-negative cells positively selected for CCR7, giving a CD45RA+CCR7+ population that excluded TemRA cells. Donors were healthy HIV-negative adults with no recently reported acute infections or vaccinations. All donors were Caucasian adults living in Nashville, Tennessee, USA. After blood collection by leukapheresis, PBMCs were isolated using Ficoll-Histopaque density gradient centrifugation and then cryopreserved in the vapor phase of liquid nitrogen. Purity and quantity of every magnetically sorted T cell population were checked by analytical flow cytometry. From each sorted fraction, genomic DNA was isolated and quantified by UV absorbance on a Nanodrop 2000c. TCR CDR3 regions were amplified from genomic DNA by multiplex PCR using the deep immunoSEQ assay. Extracted genomic DNA from each cell subset was spread evenly across all wells of several immunoSEQ 96-well plates, with each plate serving as a replicate. For sorted subsets, approximately 200 ng of genomic DNA, equivalent to about 30,000 T cell genomes, went into each replicate PCR. Purified libraries were measured with a Qubit 3.0 fluorometer, size-checked on a Bioanalyzer 2100, and measured again with the KAPA Library Quantification kit. Every immunoSEQ 96-well plate was sequenced on a dedicated single-read 150-cycle Illumina NextSeq 550 flow cell. On the authors' methods: Because only junctional sequences without quality scores were contained in the immunoSEQ output, filtering matching that applied to full-length reads could not be performed. To assign V/J genes and CDR3, sequences were annotated against IMGT germline references using PyIR, a Python wrapper for IgBLAST v1.9. Any read was removed if the V/J assignment was weak (E-value above 1e-6), the CDR3 was missing, or the read contained stop codons, out-of-frame junctions, or ambiguous translated residues. V3J clonotypes were defined as sequences sharing the same inferred V gene, J gene, and CDR3 amino acid sequence. To compute the percentage overlap between repertoires, the number of shared unique clonotypes was divided by the size of the smaller repertoire. Repertoire richness was assessed with RTK rarefaction, the Chao1 estimator, and Recon v2.1 estimates of unobserved clonotypes. OLGA was used to compute generation probabilities for all TCRbeta clonotypes that the gDNA method yielded from a handful of donors. The source is immuneACCESS, and TCRdb retained only in-frame sequences with V and J called. Part of the clones is not carried over; for the studies checked, unresolved V genes explain less than half of this, and the remainder is unexplained. The V and J calls and clone size are taken from that table; D and trimming were inferred from the DNA. This sample comprises about 2.1 million clones, roughly 95% of them detected only once. Around 1.7% of the sample lies in the top ten.

As for this clone: Its antigen is still unknown. The sample holds no much larger clone one base away, and base qualities are not on file.

Including cysteine and phenylalanine, the CDR3 has 14 amino acids. The kept DNA is CDR3 alone, 42 bases in frame from the first base. V is pared back by 1 base and J by 3 bases, with 9 bases lying between the germline termini. Based on the germline V gene, the CDR1 and CDR2 sequences are SGHAT and FQNNGV. Recombination joined TRBV11-2 with TRBJ1-1, with no confident D gene call. This receptor was obtained from a man aged 18 to 30 in good health. Some clones in this sample may be carry-over from other donors' samples. Sequencing used naive CD8+ T cells from PBMCs. This specimen's cell subset or site label, interpreted: CD45RA+CCR7+. The CDR3 protein sequence reads: CASSLGMGYTEAFF. In nucleotide form, the sequence is TGTGCCAGCAGCTTAGGGATGGGGTACACTGAAGCTTTCTTT. Beyond the CDR3, the reference TRBV11-2 and TRBJ1-1 genes provide the residues; the full variable domain reads: EAGVAQSPRYKIIEKRQSVAFWCNPISGHATLYWYQQILGQGPKLLIQFQNNGVVDDSQLPKDRFSAERLKGVDSTLKIQPAKLEDSAVYLCASSLGMGYTEAFFGQGTRLTVV.